One sample yielded the 26 T cell receptor beta chains listed below, sequenced in a study of cytomegalovirus exposure and HLA in healthy donors. PCR amplification relied on 60 Vbeta primers (plus 13 Jbeta primers). TCRdb's table, derived via immunoSEQ multiplex PCR, lists solely in-frame clones and lacks some. The table has about 110,000 clones, roughly four fifths seen once. Sequencing was performed on PBMCs. The receptors stem from a woman in her 30s in good health and CMV-seronegative.

The chain joins TRBV6-1 to TRBJ1-5, with 7 nucleotides matching TRBD1. The CDR3 consists of 15 residues. V lost 7 bases to trimming and J lost 5 bases; unmatched junction nucleotides: 11. Germline CDR1 and CDR2: MNHNS and SASEGT. The CDR3 protein is CASNRGPAIDQPQHF. CDR3 sequence (DNA): TGTGCCAGCAACAGGGGACCGGCCATCGATCAGCCCCAGCATTTT.

This sequence joins TRBV7-3 and TRBJ2-1, with 8 nucleotides matching TRBD2. V lost 4 bases to trimming and J lost 6 bases; unmatched junction nucleotides: 11. The germline CDR1 and CDR2 sequences are SGHTA and FQGTGA. This CDR3 comprises 16 residues. This chain's CDR3 is CASSWTSGSGINEQFF. Written as DNA, the CDR3 is TGTGCCAGCAGCTGGACGAGCGGGAGTGGGATCAATGAGCAGTTCTTC. The complete variable domain, with remaining parts taken from reference TRBV7-3 and TRBJ2-1, reads GAGVSQTPSNKVTEKGKYVELRCDPISGHTALYWYRQSLGQGPEFLIYFQGTGAADDSGLPNDRFFAVRPEGSVSTLKIQRTERGDSAVYLCASSWTSGSGINEQFFGPGTRLTVL.

V gene TRBV4-3 combines with J gene TRBJ1-2; D call uncertain. CDR1 is LGHNA, CDR2 YSLEER, per germline. This CDR3 spans 15 amino acids. Trimming took 1 base from V and 8 from J, leaving 17 bases between them. The CDR3 nucleotides are TGCGCCAGCAGCCAAGGACTAGGACTCCTTGGGGGCTACACCTTC. Protein: CASSQGLGLLGGYTF.

V and J are TRBV21-1 and TRBJ2-7; the DNA was not used to check the table's D call, TRBD2. TRBV21-1 is a recognized pseudogene. The CDR3 has 10 amino acids. CDR3 region: CATPSHEQYF. The DNA of the CDR3 is TGTGCCACCCCGTCCCACGAGCAGTACTTC.

This clone was observed a single time. The chain couples TRBV4-2 to TRBJ2-2; 8 nucleotides line up with TRBD2. V lost 1 base and J lost 6; bases outside the gene matches: 7. CDR3 length: 16 amino acids. Germline V gene sequence: CDR1 LGHNA, CDR2 YNFKEQ. The CDR3 sequence is CASSQGRGRSPGELFF. As DNA, the CDR3 is TGTGCCAGCAGCCAAGGTCGCGGGAGGTCTCCCGGGGAGCTGTTTTTT.

The V and J genes are TRBV30 and TRBJ2-1; D possibly corresponds to TRBD1 (5 bases). Trimming pared 6 bases from V and 3 bases from J, leaving 9 bases between. Germline lookup yields CDR1 GTSNPN and CDR2 SVGIG (reference sequence). This CDR3 contains 12 residues. In DNA form, the CDR3 reads TGTGCCTGCCGCGACAGCTACAATGAGCAGTTCTTC. This sequence encodes CACRDSYNEQFF.

The chain is built from TRBV30 and TRBJ2-7; no clear D. The V gene's germline CDR1 is GTSNPN and CDR2 SVGIG (reference sequence). Between the trimmed V and J ends, which lost 1 base and 2 bases, there was a span of 12 bases. This CDR3 is 14 amino acids long. The CDR3 nucleotides are TGTGCCTGGAGTGGGCCCAGGAAGACCTACGAGCAGTACTTC. Its translation: CAWSGPRKTYEQYF.

The chain recombines TRBV25-1 with TRBJ2-1, with 8 bases matching TRBD2. V trimming: 4 bases; J trimming: 8 bases; junction bases outside the gene matches: 19. The CDR3 is 18 amino acids. The germline CDR1 and CDR2 sequences are MGHDK and SYGVNS. CDR3 loop: CASSALGTSGASPDEQFF. The CDR3 region has the DNA TGTGCCAGCAGTGCACTCGGGACTAGTGGGGCATCTCCCGATGAGCAGTTCTTC.

The genes are TRBV28 and TRBJ2-7; TRBD2 aligns across 10 bases. V dropped 3 bases and J dropped 0; count of bases not matched to a gene: 2. There are 15 residues in the CDR3. The germline CDR1 and CDR2 sequences are MDHEN and SYDVKM. In nucleotides, the CDR3 is TGTGCCAGCAGTTTCCTAGCGGGGGCCTCCTACGAGCAGTACTTC. Translated: CASSFLAGASYEQYF.

The chain recombines TRBV28 with TRBJ2-7; 12 nucleotides line up with TRBD2. Losses at the gene ends were 1 base for V and 2 bases for J; bases not matched to a gene: 3. The CDR3 is made up of 16 amino acids. Germline CDR1 and CDR2: MDHEN and SYDVKM. The CDR3 DNA sequence: TGTGCCAGCAGTTTATCCGGACTAGCGGGGACCTACGAGCAGTACTTC. It yields the protein CASSLSGLAGTYEQYF.

The rearrangement joins TRBV4-1 to TRBJ1-5; maybe TRBD1 (5 bases). Trimming left V 0 bases short and J 4 bases short, with 10 bases between. Germline V lookup: CDR1 MGHRA, CDR2 YSYEKL. There are 15 residues in the CDR3. CDR3 protein: CASSQDRAFNQPQHF. DNA of the CDR3: TGCGCCAGCAGCCAAGACAGGGCCTTTAATCAGCCCCAGCATTTT.

The chain employs TRBV19 and TRBJ2-5; 7 nucleotides align to TRBD1. The CDR3 contains 13 residues. CDR1 and CDR2 (germline): LNHDA, SQIVND (reference sequence). V dropped 7 bases and J dropped 4; count of bases not matched to a gene: 6. Here the CDR3 DNA reads TGTGCCAGTAATCACAGGGGACGAGAGACCCAGTACTTC. Protein sequence: CASNHRGRETQYF.

The CDR3 region is CASSLDTGTGGIEQFF. The CDR3 DNA is TGTGCCAGCAGCTTAGACACCGGGACAGGGGGCATTGAGCAGTTCTTC. The chain carries TRBV7-9 and TRBJ2-1; 12 bases match TRBD1. There are 16 residues in the CDR3. V was clipped by 1 base and J by 9 bases; unmatched bases: 7. Germline CDR1 and CDR2: SEHNR and FQNEAQ (reference sequence).

The chain carries TRBV19 and TRBJ1-1; D possibly corresponds to TRBD1 (5 bases). This CDR3 is 14 amino acids long. V was cut by 3 bases and J by 0 bases, with 8 bases left in between. Germline V lookup: CDR1 LNHDA, CDR2 SQIVND (reference sequence). The CDR3 here is CASSISGMNTEAFF. DNA for the CDR3: TGTGCCAGTAGTATCTCAGGGATGAACACTGAAGCTTTCTTT.

The chain couples TRBV28 to TRBJ2-2; tentatively, D is TRBD1 (5 bases). The CDR3 loop spans 17 amino acids. Trimming took off 4 bases at V and 2 bases at J, with 17 bases between the two ends. Germline CDR1 reads MDHEN; CDR2 reads SYDVKM. The DNA for the CDR3 is TGTGCCAGCAGTTCCCAATTGTTGGGGCCCAACACCGGGGAGCTGTTTTTT. Amino acid sequence: CASSSQLLGPNTGELFF.

V usage is TRBV27 and J usage is TRBJ1-2, with TRBD1 as a possible D gene (5 bases). V lost 4 bases and J 1 base, leaving 10 bases between the germline ends. Germline loops: CDR1 MNHEY, CDR2 SMNVEV (reference sequence). This CDR3 is 14 amino acids long. The CDR3 nucleotides read TGTGCCAGCAGTTCGTTCAGGGTTAACTATGGCTACACCTTC. Translating it yields CASSSFRVNYGYTF.

The chain recombines TRBV11-1 with TRBJ2-1; D is possibly TRBD2 (5 bases). The V and J ends lost 5 bases and 4 bases respectively, with 12 bases between them. In germline, CDR1 is SGHAT, CDR2 FQDESV (reference sequence). CDR3 size: 14 residues. The chain's CDR3 is CASSDRGFYNEQFF. CDR3 nucleotide sequence: TGTGCCAGCAGCGACCGGGGTTTTTACAATGAGCAGTTCTTC.

The V call is TRBV28, the J call TRBJ2-7; D may be TRBD2 (6 bases). V was shortened by 3 bases and J by 4 bases, with 16 bases between the two germline ends. This CDR3 has 15 amino acids. Germline loops: CDR1 MDHEN, CDR2 SYDVKM. The CDR3 sequence: CASSFGTWGNYEQYF. The CDR3 coding sequence is TGTGCCAGCAGTTTTGGGACTTGGGGGAATTACGAGCAGTACTTC.

The rearrangement links TRBV7-9 to TRBJ1-1; 7 nucleotides align to TRBD1. J gave up 14 bases and V 5 bases, and 11 bases lay outside the gene matches. CDR3 length: 12 amino acids. Germline V CDR1 and CDR2: SEHNR, FQNEAQ (reference sequence). CDR3 sequence: CASSHPRQGQFF. The CDR3 nucleotides read TGTGCCAGCAGCCACCCCAGACAGGGACAGTTCTTT.

V usage is TRBV9 and J usage is TRBJ1-5, with D possibly matching TRBD1 (5 bases). The CDR3 has 13 amino acids. Germline CDR1 and CDR2: SGDLS and YYNGEE. Trimming took off 0 bases at V and 6 bases at J, with 7 bases between the two ends. CDR3 sequence (DNA): TGTGCCAGCAGCGTAGAAGGGGCTCAGCCCCAGCATTTT. Amino acid sequence: CASSVEGAQPQHF.

For the CDR3, the DNA is TGTGCCAGCAGTGCGAGCTACAATGAGCAGTTCTTC. Its translation: CASSASYNEQFF. The gene calls are TRBV28 and TRBJ2-1; D unclear. Per the germline V gene, CDR1 is MDHEN and CDR2 is SYDVKM. This CDR3 is 12 amino acids long. With 5 bases removed from V and 3 bases from J, the gap between germline ends came to 5 bases.

The V and J genes are TRBV15 and TRBJ2-7; D is perhaps TRBD2 (5 bases). V gave up 0 bases and J gave up 3 bases, with 24 bases separating them. Germline values: CDR1 LNHNV, CDR2 YYDKDF (reference sequence). The CDR3 covers 19 residues. In DNA form, the CDR3 reads TGTGCCACCAGCAGAGATGAGTTAGCTGGTTTCCGGGGTGGCTACGAGCAGTACTTC. Protein product: CATSRDELAGFRGGYEQYF.

This chain links TRBV10-3 with TRBJ1-1; D perhaps matches TRBD1 (6 bases). Germline CDR1 ENHRY, CDR2 SYGVKD. The CDR3 is 14 residues long. Trimming left V 2 bases short and J 5 bases short, with 12 bases between. The CDR3 is CAISERTEGTEAFF. CDR3 DNA sequence: TGTGCCATCAGTGAGCGGACAGAGGGAACTGAAGCTTTCTTT.

The rearrangement uses TRBV30 and TRBJ1-4; TRBD1 aligns across 9 bases. J was trimmed by 7 bases and V by 2 bases; bases with no gene match: 8. Germline-derived CDR1 and CDR2 are GTSNPN and SVGIG (reference sequence). The length of the CDR3 is 15 residues. CDR3 nucleotide sequence: TGTGCCTGGAGTCGCCCGGGACAGGGCAGTGAAAAACTGTTTTTT. Protein: CAWSRPGQGSEKLFF.

The chain carries TRBV12-5 and TRBJ2-5, with D possibly TRBD2 on 6 matching bases. This CDR3 spans 12 amino acids. Germline V gene sequence: CDR1 LGHNT, CDR2 FRNRAP. V was shortened by 7 bases and J by 4 bases, with 10 bases between the two germline ends. CDR3 DNA sequence: TGTGCTAGTGTGGGCGGGGTAGAGACCCAGTACTTC. This encodes CASVGGVETQYF.

The chain is built from TRBV7-2 and TRBJ2-3, with 10 bases fitting TRBD2. CDR1 and CDR2 from the germline V gene are SGHTA and FQGNSA. The junction had 17 bases not matched to a gene; V was cut back by 6 bases and J by 2 bases. The CDR3 consists of 19 residues. CDR3 nucleotides: TGTGCCAGCAGACCAATATTAGGATCTAGCGGGAGCTACACAGATACGCAGTATTTT. As protein: CASRPILGSSGSYTDTQYF.